This T cell receptor (beta chain) was found in a study of blood T cell repertoires in COVID-19. Clones were read by immunoSEQ multiplex PCR, and TCRdb kept only the in-frame ones, dropping some. This sample yields over 110,000 clones, of which under 90% are seen a single time; under 4.5% belongs to the top ten. Cohort allocation depended upon clinical history that participants reported. This clone was recorded a few times. The CDR3 runs to 16 residues. Germline V gene lookup returns CDR1 LGHNA and CDR2 YSLEER. The ends were cut back, 0 bases at V and 1 base at J, with 13 bases in the middle. Sequenced material: PBMCs or T cells enriched from blood (not recorded which). The clonotype comes from a man in his fifties in a cohort exposed to, infected with or recovered from COVID-19 (not recorded which). This sequence joins TRBV4-3 and TRBJ2-7; no clear D. CDR3 DNA sequence: TGCGCCAGCAGCCAAGATCGCCCCGGCGGATCCTACGAGCAGTACTTC. Amino acid sequence: CASSQDRPGGSYEQYF.